The 11 T cell receptor beta chains reported below all come from one sample, sequenced in a study of control samples from healthy donors and cancer patients. Profiled with immunoSEQ multiplex PCR; TCRdb holds only in-frame clones, not every one. The sample shows fewer than 500,000 clones, 75% to 95% of them seen only once. The specimen sequenced was PBMCs. Every receptor here comes from a middle-aged man with head and neck cancer.

This clone was counted once. The gene calls are TRBV19 and TRBJ1-1; D is unclear. The CDR3 is 20 amino acids. V lost 5 bases, J lost 2 bases, and 30 bases lay in between. The V gene's germline CDR1 is LNHDA and CDR2 SQIVND (reference sequence). The CDR3 coding sequence is TGTGCCAGTAGTGAAAAAGTTTTTGGTTTGGGGTCAAACTTCAACACTGAAGCTTTCTTT. Translated, it gives CASSEKVFGLGSNFNTEAFF.

The V call is TRBV12-3 or TRBV12-4, the J call TRBJ1-3; no definite D call. The CDR3 is 12 amino acids. The CDR3 spells CADASSGNTIYF. The CDR3, as DNA: TGTGCAGACGCGAGCTCTGGAAACACCATATATTTT.

The chain couples TRBV5-1 to TRBJ2-7; possibly TRBD1 for D (5 bases). With 0 bases removed from V and 1 base from J, the gap between germline ends came to 8 bases. CDR1 is SGHRS and CDR2 is YFSETQ in the germline V gene. The CDR3 is 14 amino acids. The CDR3 bases are TGCGCCAGCAGCTTGGGACAGTATTCCTACGAGCAGTACTTC. It encodes CASSLGQYSYEQYF.

The chain links TRBV7-2 to TRBJ1-1; D gene unclear. CDR1 and CDR2 from the germline V gene are SGHTA and FQGNSA. This CDR3 region has 14 residues. Trimming removed 0 bases at V and 0 bases at J, with 5 bases between. The chain's CDR3 is CASSLAYLNTEAFF. CDR3 coding DNA: TGTGCCAGCAGCTTAGCCTACTTGAACACTGAAGCTTTCTTT. The full variable domain, its missing parts supplied by reference TRBV7-2 and TRBJ1-1, is GAGVSQSPSNKVTEKGKDVELRCDPISGHTALYWYRQSLGQGLEFLIYFQGNSAPDKSGLPSDRFSAERTGGSVSTLTIQRTQQEDSAVYLCASSLAYLNTEAFFGQGTRLTVV.

The rearrangement uses TRBV5-1 and TRBJ2-7; D is unresolved. CDR1 and CDR2 from the germline V gene are SGHRS and YFSETQ. There are 13 residues in the CDR3. Trimming stripped 0 bases from V and 3 bases from J, with 7 bases between. The CDR3 is CASSLGQRYEQYF. Written as DNA, the CDR3 is TGCGCCAGCAGCTTGGGGCAGCGCTACGAGCAGTACTTC.

V is TRBV18 and J is TRBJ1-1, with 9 bases aligning to TRBD1. V lost 5 bases and J lost 6; bases outside the gene matches: 10. The CDR3 covers 15 residues. Germline lookup yields CDR1 KGHSH and CDR2 LQKENI. As DNA, the CDR3 is TGTGCCAGCTCAAGAGGACAGGGGTTGGTAGCTGAAGCTTTCTTT. Translating gives CASSRGQGLVAEAFF. The full variable domain, completed using reference TRBV18 and TRBJ1-1, is NAGVMQNPRHLVRRRGQEARLRCSPMKGHSHVYWYRQLPEEGLKFMVYLQKENIIDESGMPKERFSAEFPKEGPSILRIQQVVRGDSAAYFCASSRGQGLVAEAFFGQGTRLTVV.

In its sample, this clone was seen once. The chain couples TRBV5-8 to TRBJ2-2; D call uncertain. Germline values: CDR1 SGHTS, CDR2 YDEGEE. Trimming pared 0 bases from V and 0 bases from J, leaving 6 bases between. The CDR3 has 15 residues. CDR3 sequence reads: CASSLDSPNTGELFF. CDR3 in DNA: TGTGCCAGCAGCTTGGACTCCCCGAACACCGGGGAGCTGTTTTTT.

This clone was found a few times. The chain joins TRBV20-1 to TRBJ2-7; D unclear. Trimming removed 7 bases from V and 5 bases from J, with 12 bases in between. CDR3 length equals 11 residues. The germline gives CDR1 DFQATT, CDR2 SNEGSKA (reference sequence). The CDR3 reads CSGNRAHEQYF. The CDR3, as DNA: TGCAGTGGCAACAGAGCCCACGAGCAGTACTTC.

The J gene is TRBJ2-7, the V gene TRBV2; TRBD2 aligns across 9 bases. With 8 bases clipped from V and 0 bases from J, the junction kept 8 bases outside the gene matches. This CDR3 spans 15 amino acids. Germline assignment: CDR1 SNHLY and CDR2 FYNNEI. CDR3 in amino acids: CASQPSGTSSYEQYF. The DNA of the CDR3 is TGTGCCAGCCAACCTAGCGGGACTAGCTCCTACGAGCAGTACTTC.

This chain joins TRBV7-9 and TRBJ1-4, with D possibly TRBD1 on 5 matching bases. Looked up from germline, CDR1 is SEHNR and CDR2 is FQNEAQ (reference sequence). The CDR3 contains 15 residues. V was cut by 7 bases and J by 5 bases, with 17 bases left in between. As DNA, the CDR3 is TGTGCCAGCACCTGGGGGGAACAGTTAAATGAAAAACTGTTTTTT. The encoded protein is CASTWGEQLNEKLFF.

The chain couples TRBV5-8 to TRBJ1-5; unclear D gene. CDR1 and CDR2 (germline): SGHTS, YDEGEE. V shed 2 bases and J shed 5 bases, with 8 bases lying between them. The CDR3 runs 13 residues. DNA of the CDR3: TGTGCCAGCAGCTTCGGACGGGATCAGCCCCAGCATTTT. As protein: CASSFGRDQPQHF.